This TCR beta chain appears in the sequencing data of a study of T cell responses to AZD1222 COVID-19 vaccine. Germline CDR1 reads MNHEY; CDR2 reads SVGAGI. Unmatched junction bases numbered 6, after V lost 6 bases and J lost 4 bases. This CDR3 region has 14 residues. Only in-frame clones appear in the TCRdb table, and some are missing; sequencing was by immunoSEQ multiplex PCR. The table has more than 35,000 clones, more than 80% seen once; the top ten hold over 40%. This specimen consisted of peripheral blood, obtained on day 0 of AZD1222 vaccination. The TCR comes from an adult in good health. This sequence joins TRBV6-5 and TRBJ1-2; 9 bases fit TRBD1. The CDR3 region has the DNA TGTGCCAGCAGCCGGGACAGGGAACTCTATGGCTACACCTTC. This gives the protein CASSRDRELYGYTF.